This T cell receptor (beta chain) was captured by sequencing in a study of CD8+CD57+ T cells in acquired aplastic anemia. Study background: CD4+ and CD8+ cells, once sorted, gave DNA averaging about 3 ug. Study-level points and caveats: The study identified roughly 29 CD8+ CDR3 sequences shared by patients and controls.

Genomic DNA, serving as template, underwent TCR beta VDJ and CDR3 profiling. TCRdb reprocessed the reads via MiXCR and lists one record per CDR3 protein. The data hold about 240,000 distinct CDR3 sequences, with around 46% observed a single time. This clonotype showed up many times. The antigen is undetermined. Whoever was chosen for sequencing had shown CD8+CD57+ cell expansion by flow cytometry. Every patient presented with severe acquired aplastic anemia. Sampling of blood occurred while the patients had still received no therapy. This TCR derives from a human donor with aplastic anemia. The sequencing sample was made of sorted CD4+, CD8+, or CD8+CD57+ T cells (not recorded which) from PBMCs.

In nucleotides, the CDR3 is TGTGCCAGTAGTATCGAACAGGGAAGCTCTGGAAACACCATATATTTT. Amino acid sequence: CASSIEQGSSGNTIYF. The chain recombines TRBV19 with TRBJ1-3, with D maybe TRBD1 (6 bases). V lost 3 bases and J lost 0, with 12 bases in between. The CDR3 totals 16 residues. Germline V lookup: CDR1 LNHDA, CDR2 SQIVND (reference sequence).